The 10 T cell receptor beta chains given below trace back to one sample, sequenced in a study of cytomegalovirus exposure and HLA in healthy donors. PCR involved 60 Vbeta and 13 Jbeta primers. Assay used: immunoSEQ multiplex PCR; TCRdb lists only in-frame clones, some missing. Among around 150,000 clones listed, 75% were seen once. The sequenced material came from PBMCs. Receptors originate from a man aged 18 to 30 in good health and CMV-seropositive.

The rearrangement links TRBV28 to TRBJ2-6, with a weak D call TRBD2 (6 bases). With 4 bases removed from V and 3 bases from J, the gap between germline ends came to 25 bases. Germline V gene lookup returns CDR1 MDHEN and CDR2 SYDVKM. CDR3 length: 20 amino acids. This CDR3 reads CASSSSLPLWGVGGANVLTF. CDR3 DNA sequence: TGTGCCAGCAGTTCTTCCCTTCCGCTCTGGGGGGTGGGTGGGGCCAACGTCCTGACTTTC.

This clone was seen just once. The chain employs TRBV11-2 and TRBJ2-5; D may be TRBD1 (6 bases). The CDR3 is 18 amino acids. CDR1 and CDR2 (germline): SGHAT, FQNNGV. V dropped 5 bases and J dropped 4 bases, with 26 bases sitting between them. CDR3 residues: CASSRAGVRSSMGETQYF. The CDR3 DNA sequence: TGTGCCAGCAGCCGGGCAGGGGTACGTAGTTCGATGGGAGAGACCCAGTACTTC. The complete variable domain, with remaining parts taken from reference TRBV11-2 and TRBJ2-5, reads EAGVAQSPRYKIIEKRQSVAFWCNPISGHATLYWYQQILGQGPKLLIQFQNNGVVDDSQLPKDRFSAERLKGVDSTLKIQPAKLEDSAVYLCASSRAGVRSSMGETQYFGPGTRLLVL.

This clone has only a few counts. The chain joins TRBV2 to TRBJ2-7, with D unclear. V lost 8 bases to trimming and J lost 0 bases, with 11 bases between them. The CDR3 loop spans 13 amino acids. Germline V gene data show CDR1 as SNHLY and CDR2 as FYNNEI. CDR3: CASELSSSYEQYF. In DNA, the CDR3 is TGTGCCAGCGAGTTATCGAGCTCCTACGAGCAGTACTTC.

The chain uses TRBV2 and TRBJ1-1; 8 bases are a match to TRBD1. Germline V gene data show CDR1 as SNHLY and CDR2 as FYNNEI. This CDR3 spans 15 amino acids. The V segment lost 1 base and the J segment 3 bases; nucleotides outside the gene matches: 4. The CDR3 nucleotides read TGTGCCAGCAGTGAAGAACCCAGGGGGCACACTGAAGCTTTCTTT. Its protein is CASSEEPRGHTEAFF.

This chain links TRBV6-1 with TRBJ2-1, with D possibly matching TRBD2 (5 bases). The CDR3 is made up of 15 amino acids. With 5 bases removed from V and 0 bases from J, the gap between germline ends came to 11 bases. Per germline, CDR1 MNHNS and CDR2 SASEGT. CDR3 DNA: TGTGCCAGCAGTCGGACTGGAACCTCCTACAATGAGCAGTTCTTC. Translated, it gives CASSRTGTSYNEQFF.

The V and J genes are TRBV6-1 and TRBJ2-4; 12 nucleotides agree with TRBD2. This CDR3 is built from 17 residues. Germline V gives CDR1 MNHNS, CDR2 SASEGT. The J segment lost 9 bases and the V segment lost 3 bases, leaving 12 bases of the junction unmatched. In DNA form, the CDR3 reads TGTGCCAGCAGTGAGATTAGACTAGCGGGAGAGTCGGGCATTCAGTACTTC. Translation gives CASSEIRLAGESGIQYF.

This rearrangement joins TRBV11-2 to TRBJ1-5; 10 positions match TRBD1. The CDR3 length is 16 residues. Germline values: CDR1 SGHAT, CDR2 FQNNGV. V trimming: 5 bases; J trimming: 3 bases; junction bases outside the gene matches: 7. CDR3 sequence (DNA): TGTGCCAGCAGCCTTGGACAGGGGGGTTTCAATCAGCCCCAGCATTTT. Amino acid sequence: CASSLGQGGFNQPQHF.

The rearrangement joins TRBV27 to TRBJ2-5; D not resolved. There are 13 residues in the CDR3. Trimming removed 0 bases at V and 2 bases at J, with 4 bases between. Germline V lookup: CDR1 MNHEY, CDR2 SMNVEV (reference sequence). The DNA for the CDR3 is TGTGCCAGCAGTTTATCAGAGCAAGAGACCCAGTACTTC. Protein: CASSLSEQETQYF.

V gene TRBV2 combines with J gene TRBJ2-2, with 7 nucleotides matching TRBD1. Germline V gene lookup returns CDR1 SNHLY and CDR2 FYNNEI. Unmatched junction bases numbered 8, after V lost 5 bases and J lost 8 bases. This CDR3 is built from 14 residues. CDR3 bases: TGTGCCAGCAGTCCACAGGGGAATCAAGGGGAGCTGTTTTTT. Translating it yields CASSPQGNQGELFF.

A word on this clone: Different DNA sequences within this sample yield the same CDR3. V gene TRBV6-1 combines with J gene TRBJ1-1; D is unresolved. Trimming removed 2 bases from V and 1 base from J, with 5 bases in between. The CDR3 runs to 13 residues. From germline, CDR1 is MNHNS and CDR2 SASEGT. The CDR3 DNA reads TGTGCCAGCAGTGAATGGCAGAACACTGAAGCTTTCTTT. Residues: CASSEWQNTEAFF.